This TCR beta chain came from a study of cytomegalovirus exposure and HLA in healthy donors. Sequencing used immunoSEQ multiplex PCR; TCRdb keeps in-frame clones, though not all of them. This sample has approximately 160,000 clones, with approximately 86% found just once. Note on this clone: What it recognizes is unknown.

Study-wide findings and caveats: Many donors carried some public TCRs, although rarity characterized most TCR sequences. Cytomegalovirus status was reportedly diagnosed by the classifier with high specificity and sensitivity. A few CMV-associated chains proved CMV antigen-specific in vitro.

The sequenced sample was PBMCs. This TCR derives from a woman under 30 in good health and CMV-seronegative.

CDR3 protein: CASLPSGGSYNEQFF. Written as DNA, the CDR3 is TGTGCCAGCCTCCCTAGCGGGGGCTCCTACAATGAGCAGTTCTTC. V is TRBV7-6 and J is TRBJ2-1; TRBD2 matches at 10 bases. V lost 8 bases and J lost 0; bases outside the gene matches: 4. This CDR3 is 15 amino acids long. Germline CDR1 is SGHVS and CDR2 is FNYEAQ.